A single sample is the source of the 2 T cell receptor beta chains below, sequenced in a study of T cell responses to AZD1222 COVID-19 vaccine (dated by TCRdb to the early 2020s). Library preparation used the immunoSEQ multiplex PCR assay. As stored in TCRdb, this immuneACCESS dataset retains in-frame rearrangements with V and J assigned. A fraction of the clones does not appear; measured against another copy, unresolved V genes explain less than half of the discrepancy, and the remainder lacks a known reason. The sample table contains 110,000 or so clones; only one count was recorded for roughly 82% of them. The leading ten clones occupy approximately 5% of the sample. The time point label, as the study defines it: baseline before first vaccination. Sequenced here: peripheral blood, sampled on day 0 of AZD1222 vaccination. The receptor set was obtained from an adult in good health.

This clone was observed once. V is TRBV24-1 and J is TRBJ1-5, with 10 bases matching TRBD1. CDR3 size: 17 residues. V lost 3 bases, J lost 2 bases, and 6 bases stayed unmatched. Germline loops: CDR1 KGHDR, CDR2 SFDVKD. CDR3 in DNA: TGTGCCACCAGTGATCCGGGACAGGGGAAGTGCAATCAGCCCCAGCATTTT. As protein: CATSDPGQGKCNQPQHF.

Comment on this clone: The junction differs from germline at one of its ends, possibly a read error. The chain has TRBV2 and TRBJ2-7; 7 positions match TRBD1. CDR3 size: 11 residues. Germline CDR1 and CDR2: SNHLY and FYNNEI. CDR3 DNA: TGTGCCAGCAGTGAAGATGGACAGGCCCTCTTC. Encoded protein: CASSEDGQALF.